The T cell receptor (beta chain) described here comes from a study of beta chain features in type 1 diabetes. Study overall: The patient and healthy donor groups were comparable for age, gender and cell yields.

The whole isolated RNA underwent reverse transcription, so sequencing captured expressed TCRB transcripts. Measured with immunoSEQ multiplex PCR; TCRdb has only the in-frame clones, and not every one. The sample comprises 970,000 or so clones, under 20% of which are singletons, and 0.023% rests with the top ten. Germline trimming cut 4 bases from V and 8 bases from J; bases unmatched to any gene: 1. The CDR3 covers 13 residues. Looked up from germline, CDR1 is KGHSY and CDR2 is FQNENV. Study-wide findings and caveats: Moderately but significantly shorter TCRB CDR3s were found in Type 1 diabetes patients in all four CD4+ subsets. Insertions at VDJ junctions were less frequent in type 1 diabetes patients. These patients also deleted more nucleotides at the same junctions.

In its sample, this clone was seen many times. The antigen remains undetermined. Sorted populations were all over 98% pure. V gene TRBV16 combines with J gene TRBJ1-4; 10 bases align to TRBD1. The sequence was collected from a woman aged 18-30 years in good health. Sequenced input: naive CD4+ T cells from blood. The DNA for the CDR3 is TGTGCCAGCAGCCGACAGGGGGCAGAAAAACTGTTTTTT. Amino acid sequence: CASSRQGAEKLFF.